This entry features one T cell receptor beta chain sequence. This clone's antigen is unknown. No base qualities exist here, and no much larger clone lies one base off it. Receptor amplification or capture employed the immunoSEQ multiplex PCR assay. The multiplex PCR relied on a mix of 60 forward primers for TCR Vbeta segments and 13 reverse primers for TCR Jbeta segments. Amplification of the CDR3 region of rearranged TCR beta genes was performed with a multiplex PCR assay on genomic DNA. The Illumina HiSeq System was used to sequence the amplified TCR beta libraries as 87-base-pair reads. The study's processing was this. A later analysis tallied roughly 76 million unique TCR beta chains across the 550 to 850 repertoires, and some 10 million of those chains were shared by two or more donors. Raw reads were error-corrected and collapsed into unique sequences by a nearest-neighbor algorithm in which closely related sequences were merged to remove PCR and sequencing errors. CDR3 sequences were aligned to IMGT reference sequences to assign V, D and J gene segments. For a sequence to be retained, a match of at least six nucleotides to both a V gene segment and a J gene segment was required. Rearrangements were called productive when the CDR3 lacked stop codons and stayed in frame with V and J; all others were non-productive. Following IMGT convention, CDR3 was defined as the stretch from the second conserved V-encoded cysteine up to the conserved J-encoded phenylalanine. In an earlier analysis of approximately 500 of the donors, sequences lacking an unambiguous match to a single V gene segment were excluded. In an earlier analysis of 587 of the donors, V segments were called functional above 56.7% productive rearrangements and were called segregating when the between-donor standard deviation exceeded 5%. A statistical classification framework was developed to diagnose cytomegalovirus status using the catalog of TCR beta chain sequences. In a later analysis, TCR nucleotide sequences were compared against IMGT/GENE-DB human TR gene sequences so that V and J genes could be assigned. A later analysis assigned CDR3 sequences and most-parsimonious VDJ recombination scenarios with the TCRdist pipeline. In a later analysis, each TCR beta chain was defined by its CDR3 amino acid sequence together with its V-gene family, and reads without a unique V-gene family were excluded. To address suspected cross-contamination and a sequencing artifact, a later analysis removed 550 to 750 highly shared, low-generation-probability nucleotide sequences. For each public chain, a later analysis derived a clonal expansion index from normalized ranks of inferred template counts within each repertoire. Generation probabilities in a later analysis came from a VDJ recombination model fitted to out-of-frame rearrangements, and those results were checked against IGoR. In a later analysis, TCR-TCR, TCR-HLA and TCR-CMV co-occurrence was scored with hypergeometric tests, and a repertoire-size bias correction was applied to TCR pairs. To estimate false discovery rates, a later analysis permuted the HLA or CMV assignments 20 times. A later analysis grouped co-occurring TCRs with DBSCAN, adding TCRdist sequence similarity when clustering within HLA-allele-positive subsets. For co-occurrence clustering, repertoires with fewer than 30,000 or more than 120,000 public chains were excluded, along with about five repertoires with anomalous nucleotide sharing. TCRdb holds this immuneACCESS table with in-frame rearrangements only. Some clones are missing; in checked studies, unresolved V genes explain under half, and the rest has no known cause. The DNA was the basis for D and trimming; V, J and clone size are from that table. The sample profile shows 150,000 or so clones; about 79% of them were found once. The ten most abundant clones make up about 0.91% of the sample.

These data belong to a study of cytomegalovirus exposure and HLA in healthy donors (dated by TCRdb to between 2016 and 2019). Regarding the study in general: An earlier analysis of some 500 of the donors reported more than 250 Gb of sequence data and roughly 110 million unique TCR beta sequences from about 200 million T cells. To predict cytomegalovirus infection status, the study combined high-throughput TCR immunosequencing, statistical association of individual TCRs with disease status, and machine learning. The number of typed donors differed by locus: about 620-640 for A, B, C, DRB1 and DQB1; some 540 for DQA1; approximately 600 for DPA1; and around 490 for DPB1. HLA typing included class I and class II loci at four-digit resolution. Every repertoire in the discovery cohort had been generated on one and the same sequencing platform. An earlier analysis of 500 to 750 of the donors applied high-throughput TCR beta sequencing to assess whether each TCR beta V gene segment acted as functional or pseudogenic. In a later analysis, previously published TCR beta repertoires from some 640 donors were re-analyzed and high-resolution HLA genotyping was added so that TCR occurrence patterns could be studied. Roughly 300 gigabases of sequencing data and around 80 million unique TCR sequences made up an early release that covered about 640 HLA-typed donors. Among almost 400 genotyped donors of the cohort, an average of 235,054 unique TCR beta nucleotide sequences were sequenced per donor, roughly 20% of them non-productive. Alongside the repertoire data, information on donor age, sex, ethnicity and CMV serostatus was compiled. The T cell repertoires of around 730 subjects were profiled by immunosequencing and related to cytomegalovirus serostatus. A later genetic analysis took genome-wide SNP genotypes for about 55% of the roughly 670 donors and used that subset as a discovery cohort. Four to six DR-DQ haplotypes were handled as single units for association and clustering, since linkage in the cohort was strong. Among the roughly 380 genotyped donors, 75% to 90% belonged to the genetic ancestry cluster associated with self-reported Caucasian donors. The study aimed to test whether cataloging public T cell receptors could reveal signatures of past pathogen exposure. In the later analysis, no new phenotypic data were used to find candidate immune exposures; instead, reliance was placed on TCR beta sequences and their occurrence across donors. In addition to the first cohort of approximately 650 subjects, a separate validation cohort of 120 different subjects was used.

The germline V gene gives CDR1 as WSHSY and CDR2 as SAAADI. CDR3 length: 14 amino acids, cysteine to phenylalanine. Only the CDR3 portion is preserved as DNA: 42 bases, with reading frame beginning at the first base. V and J are trimmed by 5 bases and 7 bases, and the gene matches miss 5 bases of the junction. Overall study results and their limits: The earlier analysis of 587 of the donors excluded around 17 rarely observed V segments, including chromosome 9 orphons, because counts were too low. Across donors, most TCR sequences were observed very rarely, whereas some public TCRs were present in many individuals. A cluster of highly shared sequence variants was judged likely to be a technical artifact of the sequencing pipeline. The authors suggested that the approach could potentially be extended to other disease states and immunological phenotypes. According to a later analysis, parvovirus B19, influenza, CMV and Epstein-Barr virus appeared linked to several top co-occurrence clusters. According to a later analysis, most CMV-associated TCR beta chains appeared to be HLA-restricted, and the HLA associations seemed to be driven largely by CMV exposure. Broadly in line with IMGT annotations, most TCR beta V segments showed up in productive rearrangements about 87% or about 30% of the time in an earlier analysis of about 500 of the donors. A further reported finding was that TCR beta sequences accurately predicted the HLA-A and HLA-B alleles for most subjects in the first cohort. Because HLA typing was unavailable for some donors at each locus, only the typed subset was used in association tests. Presence/absence analyses assumed roughly uniform sequencing depth across donors, an assumption that may not hold. The classifier was reported to diagnose cytomegalovirus status with high specificity and sensitivity in both the original and validation cohorts. A later analysis found that TCR association rates varied across HLA loci, with DRB1 alleles showing the most associated TCRs and HLA-C alleles the fewest. Compared with the approximately 600-donor mean, donors in an Asian-associated ancestry cluster had fewer N-insertions in productive TCRs, according to a later genetic analysis. The study listed around 160 TCR beta chains as associated with cytomegalovirus. A later analysis associated 16,951 TCR beta sequences with specific HLA alleles at a false discovery rate of 0.05. This cohort had only TCR beta chains sequenced, and the lack of alpha or paired-chain data limited which features could be detected. In a later analysis, HLA-associated TCR beta chains showed more clonal expansion and lower generation probabilities than non-associated chains that were equally common. Because the 87-base-pair reads could not distinguish some IMGT-functional V segments, including TRBV6-2 and TRBV6-3, those segments were excluded. In vitro tests confirmed that a few of the cytomegalovirus-associated TCR beta chains recognize cytomegalovirus antigens. A later genetic analysis associated a missense DCLRE1C variant with V-gene and J-gene trimming of TCR beta chains, and an independent cohort replicated the association. Correlated functional status among segregating V segments might be attributable to linkage disequilibrium, but an unknown experimental factor could not be ruled out. When HLA alleles, especially DR and DQ, strongly co-occurred, attributing TCR associations to individual alleles was difficult. For the cohort, immune exposure information was limited to CMV serostatus.

The cohort was made up of roughly 670 healthy bone marrow donors. At the time of sampling, every cohort member was nominally healthy, though immune exposures that went unrecorded were likely present. The donor was CMV seropositive and belonged to the group of more than 250 seropositive cohort members. Every donor gave a peripheral blood sample, and the peripheral blood mononuclear cells from that sample were used for TCR beta sequencing. Genomic DNA was extracted from the blood cell samples with the Qiagen DNeasy Blood Extraction Kit. The source material was PBMCs. The V and J segments used are TRBV10-2 and TRBJ2-5; 12 junctional bases match TRBD2. The sequence came from a woman aged 50 to 60 in good health and CMV-seropositive. Here the CDR3 is given as CASSSASGGGTQYF. The DNA is TGCGCCAGCAGTAGTGCTAGCGGGGGGGGGACCCAGTACTTC.